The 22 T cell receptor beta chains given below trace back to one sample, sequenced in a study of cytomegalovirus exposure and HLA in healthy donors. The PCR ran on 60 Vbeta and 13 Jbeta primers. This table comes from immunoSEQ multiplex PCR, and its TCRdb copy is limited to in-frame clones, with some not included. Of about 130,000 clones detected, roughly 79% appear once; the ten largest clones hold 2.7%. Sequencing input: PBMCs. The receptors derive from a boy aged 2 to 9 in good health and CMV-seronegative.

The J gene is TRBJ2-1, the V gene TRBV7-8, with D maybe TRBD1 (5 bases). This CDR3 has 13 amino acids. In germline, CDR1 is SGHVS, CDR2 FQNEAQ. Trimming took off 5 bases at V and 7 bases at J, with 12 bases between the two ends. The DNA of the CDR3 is TGTGCCAGCAGCCCTAGGGGTCGGAATGAGCAGTTCTTC. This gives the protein CASSPRGRNEQFF.

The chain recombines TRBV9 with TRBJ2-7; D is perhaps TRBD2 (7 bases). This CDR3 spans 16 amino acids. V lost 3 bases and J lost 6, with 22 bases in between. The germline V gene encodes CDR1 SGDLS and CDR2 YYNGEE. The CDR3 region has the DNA TGTGCCAGCAGCGAAAATGACGGGGGGCCGTGGAGCGAGCAGTACTTC. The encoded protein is CASSENDGGPWSEQYF.

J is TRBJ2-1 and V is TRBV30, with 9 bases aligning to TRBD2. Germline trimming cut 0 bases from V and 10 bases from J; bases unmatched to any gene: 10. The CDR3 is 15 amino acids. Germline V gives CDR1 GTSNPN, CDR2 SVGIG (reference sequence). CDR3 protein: CAWSVTGLAMREQFF. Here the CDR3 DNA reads TGTGCCTGGAGTGTCACAGGACTAGCGATGAGGGAGCAGTTCTTC.

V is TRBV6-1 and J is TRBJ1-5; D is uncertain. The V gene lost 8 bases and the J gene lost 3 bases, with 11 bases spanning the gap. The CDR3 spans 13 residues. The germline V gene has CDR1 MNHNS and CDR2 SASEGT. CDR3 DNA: TGTGCCAGCCGGGATCCAGACAATCAGCCCCAGCATTTT. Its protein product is CASRDPDNQPQHF.

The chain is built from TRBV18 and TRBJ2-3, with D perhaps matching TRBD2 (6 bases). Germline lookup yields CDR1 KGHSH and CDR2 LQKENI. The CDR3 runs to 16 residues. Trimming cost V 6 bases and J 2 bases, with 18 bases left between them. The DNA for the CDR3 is TGTGCCAGCTCGAAACGACTAGGGTTCGACACAGATACGCAGTATTTT. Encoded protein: CASSKRLGFDTDTQYF.

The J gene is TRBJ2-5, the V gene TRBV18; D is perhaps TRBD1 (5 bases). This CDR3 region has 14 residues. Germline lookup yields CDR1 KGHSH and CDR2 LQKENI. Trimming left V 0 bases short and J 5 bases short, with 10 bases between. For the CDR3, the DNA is TGTGCCAGCTCACCACCCGCAGGGTCGGAGACCCAGTACTTC. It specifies CASSPPAGSETQYF. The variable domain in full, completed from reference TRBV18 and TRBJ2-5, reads NAGVMQNPRHLVRRRGQEARLRCSPMKGHSHVYWYRQLPEEGLKFMVYLQKENIIDESGMPKERFSAEFPKEGPSILRIQQVVRGDSAAYFCASSPPAGSETQYFGPGTRLLVL.

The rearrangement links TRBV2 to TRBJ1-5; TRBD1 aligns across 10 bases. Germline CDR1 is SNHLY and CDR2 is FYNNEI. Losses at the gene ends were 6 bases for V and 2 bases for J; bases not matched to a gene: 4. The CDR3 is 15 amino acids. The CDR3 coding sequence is TGTGCCAGCAGACCCGACAGGGGGCGCAATCAGCCCCAGCATTTT. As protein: CASRPDRGRNQPQHF.

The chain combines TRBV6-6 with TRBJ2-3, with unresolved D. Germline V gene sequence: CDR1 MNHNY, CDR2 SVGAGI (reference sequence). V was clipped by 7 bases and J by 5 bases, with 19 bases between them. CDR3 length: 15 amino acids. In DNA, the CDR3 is TGTGCCAGCAAAGCCGGCCTCTCACGCGGAGATACGCAGTATTTT. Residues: CASKAGLSRGDTQYF.

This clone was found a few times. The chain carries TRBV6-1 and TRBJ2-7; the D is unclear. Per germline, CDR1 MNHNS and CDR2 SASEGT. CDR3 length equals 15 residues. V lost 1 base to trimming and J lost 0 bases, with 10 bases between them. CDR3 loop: CASSEVSASSYEQYV. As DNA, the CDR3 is TGTGCCAGCAGTGAAGTCAGCGCCAGCTCCTACGAGCAGTACGTC.

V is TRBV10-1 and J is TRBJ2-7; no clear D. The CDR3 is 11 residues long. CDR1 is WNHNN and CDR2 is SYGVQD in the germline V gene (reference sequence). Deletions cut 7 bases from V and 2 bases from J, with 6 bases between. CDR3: CASTDTYEQYV. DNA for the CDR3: TGCGCCAGCACCGACACCTACGAGCAGTACGTC.

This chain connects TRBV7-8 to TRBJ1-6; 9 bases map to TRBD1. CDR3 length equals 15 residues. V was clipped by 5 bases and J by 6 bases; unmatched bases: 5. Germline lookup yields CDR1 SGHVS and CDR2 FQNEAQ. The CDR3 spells CASSRGTGINSPLHF. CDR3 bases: TGTGCCAGCAGCCGCGGGACAGGGATTAATTCACCCCTCCACTTT. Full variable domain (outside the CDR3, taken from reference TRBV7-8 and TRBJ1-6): GAGVSQSPRYKVAKRGQDVALRCDPISGHVSLFWYQQALGQGPEFLTYFQNEAQLDKSGLPSDRFFAERPEGSVSTLKIQRTQQEDSAVYLCASSRGTGINSPLHFGNGTRLTVT.

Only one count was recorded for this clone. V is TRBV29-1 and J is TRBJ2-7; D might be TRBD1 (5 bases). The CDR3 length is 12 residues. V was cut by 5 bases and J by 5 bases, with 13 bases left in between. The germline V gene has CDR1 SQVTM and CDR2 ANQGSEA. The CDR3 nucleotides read TGCAGCGTTAGGGGCCAGCTCGACGAGCAGTACTTC. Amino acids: CSVRGQLDEQYF.

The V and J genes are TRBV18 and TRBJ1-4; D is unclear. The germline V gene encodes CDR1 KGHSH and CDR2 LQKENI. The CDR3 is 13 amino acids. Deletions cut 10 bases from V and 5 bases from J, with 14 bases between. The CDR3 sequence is CATSRAGNEKLFF. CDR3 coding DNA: TGTGCCACCTCCCGGGCGGGAAATGAAAAACTGTTTTTT.

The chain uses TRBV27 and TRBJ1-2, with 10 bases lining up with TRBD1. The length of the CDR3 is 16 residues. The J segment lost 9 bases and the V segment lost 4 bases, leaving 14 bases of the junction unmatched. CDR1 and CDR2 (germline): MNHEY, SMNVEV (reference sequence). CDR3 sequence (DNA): TGTGCCAGCAGTTCCCCACCGGACAGGGGGAGTCTGAGCTACACCTTC. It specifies CASSSPPDRGSLSYTF.

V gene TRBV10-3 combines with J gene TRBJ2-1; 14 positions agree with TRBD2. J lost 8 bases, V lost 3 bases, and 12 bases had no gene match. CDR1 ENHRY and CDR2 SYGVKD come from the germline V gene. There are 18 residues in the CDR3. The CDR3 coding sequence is TGTGCCATCAGTGATCCCGGGACTAGCGGGAGAGCTCGGGATGAGCAGTTCTTC. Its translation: CAISDPGTSGRARDEQFF.

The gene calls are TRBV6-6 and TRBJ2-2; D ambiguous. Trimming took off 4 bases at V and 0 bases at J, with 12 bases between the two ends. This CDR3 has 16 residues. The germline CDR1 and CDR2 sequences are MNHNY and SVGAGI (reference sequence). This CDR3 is CASSSLGTANTGELFF. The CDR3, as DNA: TGTGCCAGCAGTTCCCTGGGCACAGCGAACACCGGGGAGCTGTTTTTT.

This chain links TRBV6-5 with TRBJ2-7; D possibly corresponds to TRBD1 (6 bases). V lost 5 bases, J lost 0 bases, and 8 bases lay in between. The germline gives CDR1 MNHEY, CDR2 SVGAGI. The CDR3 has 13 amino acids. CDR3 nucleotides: TGTGCCAGCAGTCCACAGGGCTCCTACGAGCAGTACTTC. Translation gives CASSPQGSYEQYF.

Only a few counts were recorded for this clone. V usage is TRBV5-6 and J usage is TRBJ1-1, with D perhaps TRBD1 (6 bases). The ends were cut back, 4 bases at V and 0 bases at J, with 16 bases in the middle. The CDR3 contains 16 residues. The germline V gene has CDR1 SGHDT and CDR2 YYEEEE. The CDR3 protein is CASSEGVGAVNTEAFF. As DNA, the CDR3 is TGTGCCAGCAGCGAAGGGGTGGGGGCTGTGAACACTGAAGCTTTCTTT.

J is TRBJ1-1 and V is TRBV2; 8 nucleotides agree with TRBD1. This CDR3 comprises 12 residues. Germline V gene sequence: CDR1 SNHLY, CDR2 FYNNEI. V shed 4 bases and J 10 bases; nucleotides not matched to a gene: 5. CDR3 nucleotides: TGTGCCAGCAGTGGGGCAGGGGGCTTAGCTTTCTTT. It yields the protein CASSGAGGLAFF.

The CDR3 coding sequence is TGTGCCACCAGCAGAGAATGGGCGGGGGAGGGCAATGAGCAGTTCTTC. As protein: CATSREWAGEGNEQFF. J is TRBJ2-1 and V is TRBV15, with 7 bases aligning to TRBD2. The germline V gene has CDR1 LNHNV and CDR2 YYDKDF (reference sequence). The CDR3 runs to 16 residues. V was clipped by 0 bases and J by 6 bases; unmatched bases: 8.

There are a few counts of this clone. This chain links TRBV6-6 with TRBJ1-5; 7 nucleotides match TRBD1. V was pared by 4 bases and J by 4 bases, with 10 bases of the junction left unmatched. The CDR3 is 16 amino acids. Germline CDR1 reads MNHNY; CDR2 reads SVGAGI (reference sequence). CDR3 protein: CASSLTQGGRNQPQHF. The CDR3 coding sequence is TGTGCCAGCAGTTTGACGCAGGGGGGAAGAAATCAGCCCCAGCATTTT.

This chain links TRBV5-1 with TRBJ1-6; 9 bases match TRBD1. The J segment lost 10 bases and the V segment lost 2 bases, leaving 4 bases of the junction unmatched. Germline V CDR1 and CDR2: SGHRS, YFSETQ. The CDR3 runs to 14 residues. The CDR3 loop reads CASSFYRGQSPLHF. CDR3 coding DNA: TGCGCCAGCAGCTTCTACAGGGGGCAGTCACCCCTCCACTTT. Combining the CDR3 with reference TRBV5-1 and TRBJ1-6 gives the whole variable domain KAGVTQTPRYLIKTRGQQVTLSCSPISGHRSVSWYQQTPGQGLQFLFEYFSETQRNKGNFPGRFSGRQFSNSRSEMNVSTLELGDSALYLCASSFYRGQSPLHFGNGTRLTVT.